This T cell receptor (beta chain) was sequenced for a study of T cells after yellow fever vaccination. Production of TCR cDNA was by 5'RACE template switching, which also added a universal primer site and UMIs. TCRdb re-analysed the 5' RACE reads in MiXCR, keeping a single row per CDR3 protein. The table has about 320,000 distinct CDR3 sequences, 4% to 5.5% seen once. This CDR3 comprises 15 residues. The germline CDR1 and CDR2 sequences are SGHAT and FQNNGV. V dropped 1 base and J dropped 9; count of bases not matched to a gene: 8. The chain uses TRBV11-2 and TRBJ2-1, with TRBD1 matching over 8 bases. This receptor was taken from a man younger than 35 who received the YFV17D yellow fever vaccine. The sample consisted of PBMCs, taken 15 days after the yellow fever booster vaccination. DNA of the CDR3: TGTGCCAGCAGCTTAGTTTTTCCAGGGGGCGGTGAGCAGTTCTTC. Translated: CASSLVFPGGGEQFF.